These 10 T cell receptor beta chains originate from one sample sequenced in a study of blood T cell repertoires in COVID-19. The data were produced by immunoSEQ multiplex PCR, yet TCRdb's version contains in-frame clones alone and is incomplete. The table lists some 370,000 clones, over 80% of them singletons, with about 4.8% in the top ten. Sequences were obtained from PBMCs or T cells enriched from blood (not recorded which). The receptors were gathered from a woman between 45 and 65 years old who had recovered from COVID-19.

The V call is TRBV4-1, the J call TRBJ1-2; D might be TRBD1 (5 bases). Germline V gene lookup returns CDR1 MGHRA and CDR2 YSYEKL. The CDR3 has 15 amino acids. The V gene lost 1 base and the J gene lost 4 bases, with 13 bases spanning the gap. The CDR3 DNA reads as TGCGCCAGCAGCCAAGTTGACAGTGACCTCTATGGCTACACCTTC. This encodes CASSQVDSDLYGYTF.

The V call is TRBV7-2, the J call TRBJ1-2; no definite D call. In germline, CDR1 is SGHTA, CDR2 FQGNSA. Trimming left V 7 bases short and J 5 bases short, with 20 bases between. The CDR3 sequence is 15 residues long. CDR3 in amino acids: CASTQNPERGYGYTF. DNA of the CDR3: TGTGCCAGCACCCAAAACCCCGAACGGGGTTATGGCTACACCTTC.

The chain uses TRBV2 and TRBJ1-1; D may be TRBD1 (5 bases). The CDR3 sequence is 12 residues long. The germline gives CDR1 SNHLY, CDR2 FYNNEI. Trimming shortened V by 6 bases and J by 3 bases, and 8 bases separated the two germline ends. The CDR3 region is CASRAGHTEAFF. The CDR3 nucleotides read TGTGCCAGCAGGGCAGGGCACACTGAAGCTTTCTTT.

The V call is TRBV7-2, the J call TRBJ1-2, with 8 bases identical to TRBD1. The CDR3 spans 16 residues. The trim removed 6 bases at V and 1 base at J, leaving 10 bases unmatched. Germline lookup yields CDR1 SGHTA and CDR2 FQGNSA. The CDR3 here is CASSISGTGNNYGYTF. The CDR3 nucleotides read TGTGCCAGCAGTATTTCCGGGACAGGAAATAACTATGGCTACACCTTC.

This clone was picked up a small number of times. The rearrangement joins TRBV3-1 (or the pseudogene TRBV3-2) to TRBJ1-2; unclear D gene. The CDR3 totals 15 residues. CDR1 and CDR2 from the germline V gene are LGHDT and YNNKEL (reference sequence). V lost 1 base, J lost 5 bases, and 14 bases lay in between. The CDR3 protein is CASSQAGSLLYGYTF. The CDR3 DNA follows: TGTGCCAGCAGCCAAGCGGGGTCTCTCTTGTATGGCTACACCTTC.

J is TRBJ1-2 and V is TRBV28; TRBD1 matches 12 bases. The trim removed 3 bases at V and 2 bases at J, leaving 4 bases unmatched. The CDR3 sequence is 16 residues long. CDR1 is MDHEN and CDR2 is SYDVKM in the germline V gene. CDR3 region: CASSLAGQGANYGYTF. The CDR3 DNA sequence: TGTGCCAGCAGTTTGGCGGGACAGGGGGCAAACTATGGCTACACCTTC.

This chain joins TRBV9 and TRBJ1-3; D not resolved. The V end lost 0 bases, the J end lost 8 bases, and 9 bases lay between the germline ends. There are 13 residues in the CDR3. Germline V gives CDR1 SGDLS, CDR2 YYNGEE. The CDR3 region has the DNA TGTGCCAGCAGCGTAGAGATTGAGGACACCATATATTTT. Translated: CASSVEIEDTIYF.

Comments on this clone: The germline gene is not matched at one end of the junction; a read error may be the cause. The genes are TRBV7-2 and TRBJ2-5, with TRBD1 matching 8 bases. The CDR3 runs to 17 residues. Germline V CDR1 and CDR2: SGHTA, FQGNSA. The DNA of the CDR3 is TGTGCCAGCAGCTTAGCGCTGGGCAGGGGGCCCCAAGAGGCCCAGTACTTC. It encodes CASSLALGRGPQEAQYF.

The chain has TRBV2 and TRBJ1-5; 7 bases are shared with TRBD1. This CDR3 comprises 14 residues. V shed 6 bases and J 6 bases; nucleotides not matched to a gene: 8. Germline values: CDR1 SNHLY, CDR2 FYNNEI. The CDR3 DNA follows: TGTGCCAGCAGGCCGACAGGGTGGAGTCAGCCCCAGCATTTT. Translated, it gives CASRPTGWSQPQHF.

This chain joins TRBV7-2 and TRBJ1-4; D not resolved. The CDR3 totals 15 residues. Trimming took 4 bases from V and 2 from J, leaving 11 bases between them. The germline V gene has CDR1 SGHTA and CDR2 FQGNSA. CDR3 in DNA: TGTGCCAGCAGCTCCGGACTGATTACTAATGAAAAACTGTTTTTT. Translated: CASSSGLITNEKLFF.